This T cell receptor (beta chain) was sequenced for a study of shared clonotypes between healthy human individuals. Findings and caveats of the study: Sampling used blood alone; tissue repertoires probably differ. Naive CD4 clonotypes were shared across several donors at around 5%. Depth was large, yet rarefaction showed that sorted-subset sequencing was incomplete. A generally larger estimated richness was seen in naive subsets than in memory subsets.

Libraries were prepared by immunoSEQ multiplex PCR; TCRdb keeps only in-frame clonotypes and omits some of them. The table lists around 1.9 million clones, more than 85% of them singletons. With regard to this clone: Its antigen is not known.

It was CD45RO-negative cells, positively selected for CCR7, that made up naive CD8 cells, with terminally differentiated effector memory CD45RA+ cells excluded. The CDR3 spans 16 residues. Germline V gene data show CDR1 as MNHEY and CDR2 as SMNVEV (reference sequence). J lost 15 bases, V lost 5 bases, and 20 bases had no gene match. This clonotype originated in a man in his late teens or twenties in good health. Some clones in this sample may be carry-over from other donors' samples. The V gene is TRBV27, the J gene TRBJ2-1; 9 bases line up with TRBD2. The sequenced sample was naive CD8+ T cells from PBMCs. The CDR3 region is CASSARLAVPALSLFF. CDR3 nucleotides: TGTGCCAGCAGTGCCCGACTAGCGGTGCCTGCCCTTTCATTGTTCTTC.